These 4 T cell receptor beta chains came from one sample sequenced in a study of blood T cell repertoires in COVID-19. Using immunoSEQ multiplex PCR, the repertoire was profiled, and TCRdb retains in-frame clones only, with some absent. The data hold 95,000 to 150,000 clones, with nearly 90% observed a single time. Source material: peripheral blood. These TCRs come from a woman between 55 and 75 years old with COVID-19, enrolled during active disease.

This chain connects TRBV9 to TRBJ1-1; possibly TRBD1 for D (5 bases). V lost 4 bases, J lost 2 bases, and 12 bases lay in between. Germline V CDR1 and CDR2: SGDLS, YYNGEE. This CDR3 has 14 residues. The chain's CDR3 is CASSSGHPNTEAFF. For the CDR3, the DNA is TGTGCCAGCAGCTCCGGACACCCCAACACTGAAGCTTTCTTT.

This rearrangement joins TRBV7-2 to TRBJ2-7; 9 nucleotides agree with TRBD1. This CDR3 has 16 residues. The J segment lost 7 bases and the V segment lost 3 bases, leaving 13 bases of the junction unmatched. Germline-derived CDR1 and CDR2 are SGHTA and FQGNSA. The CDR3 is CASSLDRDRVLWEQYF. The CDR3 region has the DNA TGTGCCAGCAGCTTGGACCGGGACAGGGTTTTGTGGGAGCAGTACTTC.

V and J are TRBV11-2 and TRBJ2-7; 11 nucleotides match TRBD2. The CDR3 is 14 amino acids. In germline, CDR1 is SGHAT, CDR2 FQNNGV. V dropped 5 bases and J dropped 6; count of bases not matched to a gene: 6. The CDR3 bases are TGTGCCAGCAGCCCTTCCGGGACTAGCGGCGAGCAGTACTTC. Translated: CASSPSGTSGEQYF.

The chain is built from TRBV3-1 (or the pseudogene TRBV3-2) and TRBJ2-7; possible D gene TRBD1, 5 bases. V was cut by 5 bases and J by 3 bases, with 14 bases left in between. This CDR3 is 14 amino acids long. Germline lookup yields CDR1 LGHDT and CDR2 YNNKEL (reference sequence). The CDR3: CASSSSTADYEQYF. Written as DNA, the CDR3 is TGTGCCAGCAGCTCTTCGACAGCAGACTACGAGCAGTACTTC.